This is a list of T cell receptor beta chains from one sample in a study of pediatric ulcerative colitis. TCRdb's copy holds only in-frame clones and misses some; the assay was immunoSEQ multiplex PCR. The repertoire holds some 50,000 clones, with over 70% as singletons. The sequenced sample was gut tissue. The receptors here all came from a girl aged 5-17 years with moderate ulcerative colitis. The CDR3 runs from the conserved cysteine through the conserved F or W. The D gene is left open where the match is weak. A clone size is listed for some rows: how often the clone was seen (once, few, many), or a class if it is expanded.

J gene | D gene | clone size | V gene | CDR3 DNA | CDR3 protein
TRBJ2-7 | NA | NA | TRBV4-2 | TGTGCCAGCAGCCAAGGGTGGGAGCAGTACTTC | CASSQGWEQYF
TRBJ1-4 | TRBD1 | NA | TRBV7-8 | TGTGCCAGCACCCTCCGGGACAGGGGTGAAAAACTGTTTTTT | CASTLRDRGEKLFF
TRBJ1-1 | NA | NA | TRBV5-1 | TGCGCCAGCAGCCCCCGCGCAGGAGCGAACACTGAAGCTTTCTTT | CASSPRAGANTEAFF
TRBJ2-5 | NA | NA | TRBV10-2 | TGCGCCAGCAGTGCGCTAGAAGAGACCCAGTACTTC | CASSALEETQYF
TRBJ2-3 | TRBD1 | NA | TRBV7-3 | TGTGCCAGCAGCTCCCCGGGACAGGGGGCCACAGATACGCAGTATTTT | CASSSPGQGATDTQYF
TRBJ2-2 | NA | NA | TRBV11-2 | TGTGCCAGCAGCCCCGTCGGGTGGATCGCCGGGGAGCTGTTTTTT | CASSPVGWIAGELFF
TRBJ1-4 | NA | NA | TRBV5-1 | TGCGCCAGCAGCTCGGTAACTAATGAAAAACTGTTTTTT | CASSSVTNEKLFF
TRBJ2-5 | NA | few | TRBV5-1 | TGCGCCAGCAGCACCGGACAGACTGTCCAAGAGACCCAGTACTTC | CASSTGQTVQETQYF
TRBJ2-7 | TRBD1 | NA | TRBV5-1 | TGCGCCAGCAGTTGGGACAGCGACTACTTCTACGAGCAGTACTTC | CASSWDSDYFYEQYF
TRBJ1-1 | TRBD1 | NA | TRBV6-1 | TGTGCCAGCAGTGTCAGGGGGGGGCGGAACACTGAAGCTTTCTTT | CASSVRGGRNTEAFF
TRBJ2-7 | NA | medium-sized | TRBV6-1 | TGTGCCAGCACCGAAAGTCGATACGAGCAGTACTTC | CASTESRYEQYF
TRBJ1-4 | NA | few | TRBV30 | TGTGCCTGGAGTGTATGGGAAAAACTGTTTTTT | CAWSVWEKLFF
TRBJ2-1 | NA | few | TRBV5-1 | TGCGCCAGCAGCAGGGGAGATGGGGGTGGCCCCTACAATGAGCAGTTCTTC | CASSRGDGGGPYNEQFF
TRBJ1-1 | NA | NA | TRBV7-9 | TGTGCCAGCAGCTTTAATCGAGGTGACTTACACACTGAAGCTTTCTTT | CASSFNRGDLHTEAFF
TRBJ1-5 | TRBD1 | once | TRBV6-5 | TGTGCCAGCAGTTACAGGGGGCGGTATCAGCCCCAGCATTTT | CASSYRGRYQPQHF
TRBJ2-2 | TRBD1 | few | TRBV7-9 | TGTGCCAGCAGCTCTTCCGGGACAGGAAACACCGGGGAGCTGTTTTTT | CASSSSGTGNTGELFF
TRBJ1-2 | NA | NA | TRBV30 | TGTGCCTGGAGTAGAGTAAACTATGGCTACACCTTC | CAWSRVNYGYTF
TRBJ2-2 | NA | NA | TRBV27 | TGTGCCAGCAGTTTCAATACCGGGGAGCTGTTTTTT | CASSFNTGELFF
TRBJ2-1 | NA | NA | TRBV5-1 | TGCGCCAGCAGCCCTGGGGGCGGTGAGCAGTTCTTC | CASSPGGGEQFF
TRBJ2-3 | NA | once | TRBV9 | TGTGCCAGCAGCGTAGTAGGGGATGGAGATACGCAGTATTTT | CASSVVGDGDTQYF
TRBJ1-1 | NA | few | TRBV29-1 | TGCAGCGTTGTAGGACCCAGGAACACTGAAGCTTTCTTT | CSVVGPRNTEAFF
TRBJ2-7 | NA | NA | TRBV5-6 | TGTGCCAGCAGCTTACCATATACCTACGAGCAGTACTTC | CASSLPYTYEQYF
TRBJ2-3 | NA | once | TRBV7-9 | TGTGCCAGCAGCTTAGGGACAGCCACAGATACGCAGTATTTT | CASSLGTATDTQYF
TRBJ1-2 | NA | NA | TRBV7-2 | TGTGCCAGCAGTTTCGGGCTTTTGAGGGGCTACACCTTC | CASSFGLLRGYTF
TRBJ2-1 | NA | NA | TRBV6-1 | TGTGCCAGCAGTGAGGTGGAGCGGCCATACAATGAGCAGTTCTTC | CASSEVERPYNEQFF
TRBJ2-5 | NA | NA | TRBV6-1 | TGTGCCAGCAGTGAACCCCGAGACCCCTACCAAGAGACCCAGTACTTC | CASSEPRDPYQETQYF
TRBJ2-3 | NA | NA | TRBV14 | TGTGCCAGCAGCCACACAGATACGCAGTATTTT | CASSHTDTQYF
TRBJ2-5 | NA | NA | TRBV30 | TGTGCCTGGAGTAACGGACCAAACAAAGAGACCCAGTACTTC | CAWSNGPNKETQYF
TRBJ2-2 | TRBD2 | NA | TRBV18 | TGTGCCAGCTCACTACCTAGCGGCCCCAGCTCCGGGGAGCTGTTTTTT | CASSLPSGPSSGELFF
TRBJ1-4 | NA | NA | TRBV4-1 | TGCGCCAGCAGCCAATCTGACGGGATTAATGAAAAACTGTTTTTT | CASSQSDGINEKLFF
TRBJ1-1 | NA | once | TRBV5-6 | TGTGCCAGCAGCTTTGGAAGGGCTGGGGAAGCTTTCTTT | CASSFGRAGEAFF
TRBJ1-1 | NA | NA | TRBV5-4 | TGTGCCAGCAGCTTCGGGGGTGGGAACACTGAAGCTTTCTTT | CASSFGGGNTEAFF
TRBJ2-7 | NA | NA | TRBV7-2 | TGTGCCAGCAGCTTAGGGAGCCGGAGCTCCTACGAGCAGTACTTC | CASSLGSRSSYEQYF
TRBJ2-1 | TRBD2 | NA | TRBV5-8 | TGTGCCAGCAGCTCCAGTGTGGGACTAGCGAATGAGCAGTTCTTC | CASSSSVGLANEQFF
TRBJ1-1 | NA | few | TRBV7-3 | TGTGCCAGCAGCTTAACAGGGAACACTGAAGCTTTCTTT | CASSLTGNTEAFF
TRBJ2-3 | NA | NA | TRBV9 | TGTGCCAGCAGCGTAATCGACTTTATAACAGATACGCAGTATTTT | CASSVIDFITDTQYF
TRBJ2-4 | TRBD2 | NA | TRBV27 | TGTGCCAGCAGTCCTAGGCTAGCGGGGATGCTAGCCAAAAACATTCAGTACTTC | CASSPRLAGMLAKNIQYF
TRBJ1-6 | NA | NA | TRBV5-4 | TGTGCCAGCAGCCCTCGGGACGGCCCTAATTCACCCCTCCACTTT | CASSPRDGPNSPLHF
TRBJ2-7 | NA | NA | TRBV7-8 | TGTGCCAGCAGCGTGCGAGGCTCCTACGAGCAGTACTTC | CASSVRGSYEQYF
TRBJ2-7 | NA | NA | TRBV19 | TGTGCCAGTAGTATAGCGGAAACCTCCTACGAGCAGTACTTC | CASSIAETSYEQYF